The 24 T cell receptor beta chains listed next were all sequenced from one sample in a study of shared clonotypes between healthy human individuals. Clones were read by immunoSEQ multiplex PCR, and TCRdb kept only the in-frame ones, dropping some. The sample contains roughly 2 million clones, around 95% of which appear only once. Material: naive CD4+ T cells sorted from blood. Subset defined: CD45RA+ positively selected. All receptors come from a man between 18 and 35 years old in good health.

For this clone: Other DNA sequences from this sample encode an identical CDR3 as well. The chain employs TRBV7-2 and TRBJ2-3, with a tentative D call TRBD2 (6 bases). V lost 5 bases to trimming and J lost 4 bases, with 13 bases between them. Germline CDR1 and CDR2: SGHTA and FQGNSA. This CDR3 comprises 14 residues. CDR3 bases: TGTGCCAGCAGCCGAGCGGGTTCCGCAGATACGCAGTATTTT. It is translated as CASSRAGSADTQYF.

This clone was observed once. The V call is TRBV11-3, the J call TRBJ2-3; the D call may be TRBD1 or TRBD2 (5 bases each). The CDR3 totals 15 residues. CDR1 is SGHNT and CDR2 is YENEEA in the germline V gene. V lost 0 bases to trimming and J lost 4 bases, with 11 bases between them. CDR3 coding DNA: TGTGCCAGCAGCTTAGACGGGCAGGGACCAGATACGCAGTATTTT. It yields the protein CASSLDGQGPDTQYF.

The J gene is TRBJ1-2, the V gene TRBV30, with D tentatively TRBD1 (5 bases). The CDR3 runs 13 residues. Trimming took 4 bases from V and 6 from J, leaving 15 bases between them. The germline V gene encodes CDR1 GTSNPN and CDR2 SVGIG (reference sequence). The CDR3 region has the DNA TGTGCCTGGACCCGCCGGGACGGGCATGGCTACACCTTC. Its protein product is CAWTRRDGHGYTF.

The rearrangement joins TRBV5-1 to TRBJ2-1; 11 bases are a match to TRBD2. Germline values: CDR1 SGHRS, CDR2 YFSETQ. J lost 6 bases, V lost 4 bases, and 6 bases had no gene match. This CDR3 region has 15 residues. CDR3 amino acids: CASSITSGSANEQFF. The DNA of the CDR3 is TGCGCCAGCAGCATAACTAGCGGGAGTGCCAATGAGCAGTTCTTC.

This rearrangement joins TRBV13 to TRBJ2-6; D uncertain. The CDR3 consists of 14 residues. Germline CDR1 PRHDT, CDR2 FYEKMQ (reference sequence). Between the trimmed V and J ends, which lost 5 bases and 0 bases, there was a span of 5 bases. In nucleotides, the CDR3 is TGTGCCAGCAGCCCCTACTCTGGGGCCAACGTCCTGACTTTC. Encoded protein: CASSPYSGANVLTF. The whole variable domain, filled in from reference TRBV13 and TRBJ2-6, reads AAGVIQSPRHLIKEKRETATLKCYPIPRHDTVYWYQQGPGQDPQFLISFYEKMQSDKGSIPDRFSAQQFSDYHSELNMSSLELGDSALYFCASSPYSGANVLTFGAGSRLTVL.

The gene calls are TRBV5-4 and TRBJ2-5; 8 bases agree with TRBD1. Germline V gives CDR1 SGHNT, CDR2 YYREEE (reference sequence). J gave up 1 base and V 0 bases, and 5 bases lay outside the gene matches. The CDR3 has 16 amino acids. The CDR3 loop is CASSLGGGQGQETQYF. CDR3 sequence (DNA): TGTGCCAGCAGCTTGGGTGGCGGACAGGGCCAAGAGACCCAGTACTTC.

The CDR3 region has the DNA TGTGCCAGCAGCTTAGGCCTAGCGGGTAACACCGGGGAGCTGTTTTTT. This sequence encodes CASSLGLAGNTGELFF. The chain couples TRBV7-6 to TRBJ2-2; 8 bases match TRBD2. Trimming cost V 1 base and J 2 bases; bases outside gene matches: 3. Germline V gene lookup returns CDR1 SGHVS and CDR2 FNYEAQ. The CDR3 loop spans 16 amino acids.

The V and J genes are TRBV6-1 and TRBJ2-5, with 7 nucleotides matching TRBD2. Germline CDR1 reads MNHNS; CDR2 reads SASEGT. The CDR3 runs to 14 residues. The J segment lost 1 base and the V segment lost 4 bases, leaving 3 bases of the junction unmatched. CDR3 DNA: TGTGCCAGCAGTGCTTGGGGGGGCCAAGAGACCCAGTACTTC. Translation: CASSAWGGQETQYF.

The chain joins TRBV7-2 to TRBJ2-7; no clear D gene. CDR1 and CDR2 from the germline V gene are SGHTA and FQGNSA. This CDR3 contains 14 residues. Trimming took 0 bases from V and 6 from J, leaving 12 bases between them. CDR3 DNA: TGTGCCAGCAGCTTAGCAGCCCCGGTACGCGAGCAGTACTTC. Translation: CASSLAAPVREQYF.

The V call is TRBV30, the J call TRBJ1-2; D is uncertain. This CDR3 region has 13 residues. The V gene's germline CDR1 is GTSNPN and CDR2 SVGIG (reference sequence). Trimming stripped 0 bases from V and 8 bases from J, with 13 bases between. Here the CDR3 DNA reads TGTGCCTGGAGTGTACAGACCGGGGTGGGCTACACCTTC. Amino acid sequence: CAWSVQTGVGYTF.

The V gene is TRBV28, the J gene TRBJ2-3; a weak D match, TRBD2 (5 bases). The germline V gene encodes CDR1 MDHEN and CDR2 SYDVKM. CDR3 length equals 15 residues. V was cut by 6 bases and J by 1 base, with 14 bases left in between. CDR3 in amino acids: CASSPPGVRTDTQYF. Written as DNA, the CDR3 is TGTGCCAGCAGCCCCCCCGGGGTACGCACAGATACGCAGTATTTT.

This clone appeared a single time. The V and J genes are TRBV5-1 and TRBJ2-2, with unresolved D. The CDR3 loop spans 16 amino acids. Trimming pared 0 bases from V and 1 base from J, leaving 10 bases between. In germline, CDR1 is SGHRS, CDR2 YFSETQ. CDR3 sequence: CASSLGILQNTGELFF. The DNA for the CDR3 is TGCGCCAGCAGCTTGGGTATTCTACAGAACACCGGGGAGCTGTTTTTT.

J is TRBJ2-1 and V is TRBV7-6, with D perhaps given as TRBD1 or TRBD2 (5 bases each). Looked up from germline, CDR1 is SGHVS and CDR2 is FNYEAQ. The CDR3 has 14 residues. V lost 3 bases and J 6 bases, leaving 12 bases between the germline ends. DNA for the CDR3: TGTGCCAGCAGCTTCGGGACCGGGCCCAATGAGCAGTTCTTC. It codes for CASSFGTGPNEQFF.

The chain combines TRBV2 with TRBJ1-1; 10 bases agree with TRBD1. V lost 4 bases, J lost 8 bases, and 4 bases stayed unmatched. This CDR3 comprises 13 residues. Per the germline V gene, CDR1 is SNHLY and CDR2 is FYNNEI. CDR3 amino acids: CASSGQGAVEAFF. DNA for the CDR3: TGTGCCAGCAGTGGACAGGGGGCCGTGGAAGCTTTCTTT.

The chain is built from TRBV5-1 and TRBJ2-7, with 15 positions matching TRBD2. From germline, CDR1 is SGHRS and CDR2 YFSETQ. Trimming cost V 3 bases and J 2 bases; bases outside gene matches: 9. The CDR3 sequence is 18 residues long. CDR3 coding DNA: TGCGCCAGCAGCTACGGACTAGCGGGAGGGCCCGGGGCCTACGAGCAGTACTTC. Translation: CASSYGLAGGPGAYEQYF.

The gene calls are TRBV15 and TRBJ2-7, with TRBD2 matching 9 bases. The CDR3 is made up of 14 amino acids. V was clipped by 5 bases and J by 7 bases; unmatched bases: 9. Germline CDR1 LNHNV, CDR2 YYDKDF (reference sequence). The CDR3 loop is CATSPISSGIEQYF. DNA of the CDR3: TGTGCCACCAGCCCTATATCTAGCGGGATAGAGCAGTACTTC.

V gene TRBV2 combines with J gene TRBJ1-5, with D uncertain. CDR1 and CDR2 from the germline V gene are SNHLY and FYNNEI. The CDR3 is made up of 14 amino acids. The V end lost 3 bases, the J end lost 3 bases, and 9 bases lay between the germline ends. The CDR3 region has the DNA TGTGCCAGCAGTGACTGGCAGAACAATCAGCCCCAGCATTTT. It encodes CASSDWQNNQPQHF.

V is TRBV10-3 and J is TRBJ2-7, with 15 bases matching TRBD2. Germline V CDR1 and CDR2: ENHRY, SYGVKD. J was trimmed by 4 bases and V by 5 bases; bases with no gene match: 3. The CDR3 runs to 15 residues. This CDR3 reads CAISPGTSGRYEQYF. In nucleotides, the CDR3 is TGTGCCATCAGTCCCGGGACTAGCGGGAGGTACGAGCAGTACTTC.

Notes on this clone: Within the sample, other DNA sequences also encode this same CDR3. This chain joins TRBV7-9 and TRBJ1-1; no firm D call. The CDR3 runs 11 residues. Germline CDR1 SEHNR, CDR2 FQNEAQ (reference sequence). Deletions cut 5 bases from V and 4 bases from J, with 5 bases between. CDR3 residues: CASSGLTEAFF. CDR3 nucleotide sequence: TGTGCCAGCAGCGGTCTCACTGAAGCTTTCTTT.

The table lists this clone with a count of one. Different DNA sequences within this sample yield the same CDR3. The V call is TRBV5-1, the J call TRBJ2-2; tentative D call: TRBD1 (6 bases). CDR3 length equals 15 residues. V was clipped by 2 bases and J by 1 base, with 9 bases between them. The V gene's germline CDR1 is SGHRS and CDR2 YFSETQ. The CDR3 loop is CASSLAQGNTGELFF. The CDR3, as DNA: TGCGCCAGCAGCTTAGCACAGGGGAACACCGGGGAGCTGTTTTTT.

Turning to this clone: The junction and the germline gene differ at one end; a read error may be behind it. The V call is TRBV25-1, the J call TRBJ1-2; D perhaps matches TRBD1 (5 bases). CDR3 length equals 14 residues. Germline CDR1 reads MGHDK; CDR2 reads SYGVNS. The CDR3 nucleotides are TGTGCCAGCAGCCTAGAAGGTTTTGGAACAGGATTTAACTTC. Translation gives CASSLEGFGTGFNF.

This chain uses TRBV6-5 with TRBJ2-7; D ambiguous. Germline V gene sequence: CDR1 MNHEY, CDR2 SVGAGI. This CDR3 comprises 13 residues. Deletions cut 9 bases from V and 3 bases from J, with 15 bases between. CDR3 protein: CARLGLRVYEQYF. CDR3 coding DNA: TGTGCCAGACTGGGGTTAAGGGTCTACGAGCAGTACTTC.

Only one count was recorded for this clone. V and J are TRBV29-1 and TRBJ2-1, with 7 bases aligning to TRBD2. J gave up 9 bases and V 6 bases, and 14 bases lay outside the gene matches. The CDR3 extends over 14 amino acids. CDR1 and CDR2 (germline): SQVTM, ANQGSEA. The CDR3 loop reads CSVRSGAMGSEQFF. CDR3 sequence (DNA): TGCAGCGTGCGAAGCGGGGCGATGGGAAGTGAGCAGTTCTTC.

The genes are TRBV2 and TRBJ2-1; possible D gene TRBD1, 5 bases. The CDR3 has 14 amino acids. Germline CDR1 and CDR2: SNHLY and FYNNEI. The V and J ends lost 4 bases and 8 bases respectively, with 15 bases between them. The CDR3 reads CASSALQWGDEQFF. CDR3 coding DNA: TGTGCCAGCAGTGCCCTCCAATGGGGCGATGAGCAGTTCTTC.